This T cell receptor beta chain was recovered during a study of blood T cell repertoires in COVID-19 (dated by TCRdb to the early 2020s). At the level of the whole study: The collaborator samples originated in the United States, Italy and Spain and spanned the acute and convalescent phases of COVID-19. The dataset comprised deeply sampled blood TCRbeta repertoires from subjects exposed to, actively infected with, or recovered from COVID-19. The material from the prospective study consisted of cDNA or gDNA derived from T cells, B-cell-depleted T cells, or PBMCs. Where available, HLA class I and class II types were obtained from metadata supplied by the sample provider rather than from assay-based typing. The repertoires were released in a freely available public database intended as a resource for research on the immune response to SARS-CoV-2. Sample metadata almost always included a de-identified subject ID, COVID-19 status, age in years and sex. The samples were drawn from the first 160 participants of the ongoing ImmuneRACE study and from about 1,200 subjects provided by 6 global collaborators. What the authors observed across the whole study: The amount of clinical and demographic metadata varied by source and participant and was provided uncurated.

TCRbeta CDR3 regions were amplified from genomic DNA using the immunoSEQ Assay, a bias-controlled multiplex PCR. As for how the authors treated the data: Nucleated cell counts per sample were estimated from amplification of reference gene primers within the assay. To quantify the absolute abundance of each unique TCRbeta CDR3 rearrangement, sequence reads were collapsed and filtered. For each sample, productive Simpson clonality was calculated by taking the square root of Simpson's diversity index across productive rearrangements. In its TCRdb copy, this immuneACCESS table keeps in-frame sequences only and misses some clones. Where compared with another copy, unresolved V genes explain less than half of these, and the others have no known cause. That table is the source of V, J and clone size, and D and trimming were worked out from the DNA. Present in this sample are roughly 120,000 clones, approximately 80% of which were seen just once. The top ten hold 12% of the sample.

Collaborating institutions collected whole blood in K2EDTA tubes following their own protocols. Collaborator samples were shipped for TCRbeta analysis as frozen whole blood, isolated PBMCs, or DNA extracted from either sample type. After removal of 8 bases from V and 2 bases from J, the junction retains 0 bases not matched to a gene. The CDR3 numbers 13 residues from cysteine through phenylalanine. Only the CDR3 DNA is retained, 39 bases long and in frame from the first base. This clone has more than one count but fewer than ten. Which antigen it targets is not known. One base away there is no much larger clone; base qualities are not given.

The V gene is TRBV12-3 or TRBV12-4 and the J gene is TRBJ1-3; TRBD1 lines up with 10 middle nucleotides. The sequenced sample was peripheral blood. The TCR comes from a woman aged 55 to 70 with acute or convalescent COVID-19. The CDR3: CASGTGAGNTIYF. The bases read TGTGCCAGCGGGACAGGGGCTGGAAACACCATATATTTT.